The 8 T cell receptor beta chains presented below share a single source sample, sequenced in a study of cytomegalovirus exposure and HLA in healthy donors. This table comes from immunoSEQ multiplex PCR, and its TCRdb copy is limited to in-frame clones, with some not included. Of about 140,000 clones listed, around four fifths were seen once; the top ten hold 30%. Sequences were obtained from PBMCs. Receptors originate from a man aged 25-45 years in good health and CMV-seropositive.

This clone was observed once. This rearrangement joins TRBV5-1 to TRBJ2-5, with D tentatively TRBD2 (7 bases). The length of the CDR3 is 15 residues. Germline CDR1 and CDR2: SGHRS and YFSETQ. V was trimmed by 1 base and J by 2 bases, leaving 12 bases between them. CDR3 in amino acids: CASSLMGGPQETQYF. As DNA, the CDR3 is TGCGCCAGCAGCTTGATGGGGGGGCCTCAAGAGACCCAGTACTTC.

This clone was counted once. The chain uses TRBV6-1 and TRBJ1-1; D remains unclear. Germline CDR1 and CDR2: MNHNS and SASEGT. V was cut by 6 bases and J by 1 base, with 9 bases left in between. The CDR3 is made up of 13 amino acids. The DNA of the CDR3 is TGTGCCAGCAGCGTCGGGAAGAACACTGAAGCTTTCTTT. The encoded protein is CASSVGKNTEAFF.

This clone has ten or more counts. The chain links TRBV7-3 to TRBJ2-7; 13 bases agree with TRBD2. The junction had 13 bases not matched to a gene; V was cut back by 4 bases and J by 1 base. The CDR3 has 19 amino acids. The V gene's germline CDR1 is SGHTA and CDR2 FQGTGA. The CDR3 sequence: CASSSGTSGAGGPSYEQYF. The CDR3 DNA reads TGTGCCAGCAGCTCTGGGACTAGCGGGGCCGGAGGTCCTTCCTACGAGCAGTACTTC.

This clone appeared a few times. The rearrangement links TRBV11-3 to TRBJ2-1, with D tentatively TRBD2 (5 bases). V was pared by 1 base and J by 5 bases, with 12 bases between. Germline CDR1 is SGHNT and CDR2 is YENEEA. The length of the CDR3 is 15 residues. CDR3 protein: CASSLATTSNNEQFF. CDR3 bases: TGTGCCAGCAGCTTAGCTACCACTAGTAACAATGAGCAGTTCTTC.

In its sample, this clone was seen a few times. V and J are TRBV30 and TRBJ2-5, with a tentative D call TRBD1 (7 bases). Looked up from germline, CDR1 is GTSNPN and CDR2 is SVGIG (reference sequence). Trimming cost V 1 base and J 5 bases, with 20 bases left between them. The CDR3 sequence is 16 residues long. CDR3 region: CAWSARTGYAGETQYF. Written as DNA, the CDR3 is TGTGCCTGGAGTGCACGGACAGGCTATGCGGGGGAGACCCAGTACTTC.

This clone was observed a handful of times. The V and J genes are TRBV5-3 and TRBJ2-7; no clear D. TRBV5-3 is annotated as an ORF whose role is uncertain. The CDR3 spans 15 residues. Trimming removed 0 bases at V and 0 bases at J, with 10 bases between. This CDR3 is CARSLVFRASYEQYF. CDR3 DNA: TGTGCCAGAAGCTTGGTGTTCCGCGCCTCCTACGAGCAGTACTTC.

This chain links TRBV4-2 with TRBJ1-2, with D unclear. The CDR3 runs 14 residues. Looked up from germline, CDR1 is LGHNA and CDR2 is YNFKEQ. V was clipped by 1 base and J by 5 bases, with 11 bases between them. This chain's CDR3 is CASSQVQTTYGYTF. In DNA, the CDR3 is TGTGCCAGCAGCCAAGTACAGACTACGTATGGCTACACCTTC.

This clone has a single count. This chain links TRBV19 with TRBJ2-1, with TRBD2 as a possible D gene (5 bases). This CDR3 has 16 residues. Germline CDR1 reads LNHDA; CDR2 reads SQIVND (reference sequence). The V end lost 5 bases, the J end lost 1 base, and 15 bases lay between the germline ends. For the CDR3, the DNA is TGTGCCAGTAGTGAAACGGGGTATCTATCCTACAATGAGCAGTTCTTC. This encodes CASSETGYLSYNEQFF.